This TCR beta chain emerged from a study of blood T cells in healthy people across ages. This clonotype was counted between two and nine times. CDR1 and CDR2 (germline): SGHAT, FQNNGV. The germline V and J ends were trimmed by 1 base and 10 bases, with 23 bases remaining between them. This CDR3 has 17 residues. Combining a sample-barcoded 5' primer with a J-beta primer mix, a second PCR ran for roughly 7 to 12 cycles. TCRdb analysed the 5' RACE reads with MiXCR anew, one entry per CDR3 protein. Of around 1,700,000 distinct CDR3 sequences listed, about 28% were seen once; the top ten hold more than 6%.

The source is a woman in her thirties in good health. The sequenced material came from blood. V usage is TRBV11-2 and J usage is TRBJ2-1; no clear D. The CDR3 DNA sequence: TGTGCCAGCAGCTTAGTCGTAAACTTCCTTGAACCGCCAGAGCAGTTCTTC. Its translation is CASSLVVNFLEPPEQFF.